The 12 T cell receptor beta chains given below trace back to one sample, sequenced in a study of shared clonotypes between healthy human individuals. Generated by immunoSEQ multiplex PCR, the TCRdb table keeps only in-frame clones and is missing some. This sample has a few million clones; just under 95% occur once, and the top ten carry 0.37%. Sample: naive CD4+ T cells from PBMCs. As to subset: CD45RA+ positively selected. The receptors derive from a man aged 18 to 29 in good health. Some clones in this sample may be carry-over from other donors' samples.

The gene calls are TRBV7-2 and TRBJ1-1; D may be TRBD1 (6 bases). V lost 5 bases, J lost 5 bases, and 18 bases lay in between. The germline gives CDR1 SGHTA, CDR2 FQGNSA. CDR3 length: 15 residues. Here the CDR3 reads CASSITTGLGTEAFF. As DNA, the CDR3 is TGTGCCAGCAGCATCACTACAGGGTTGGGAACTGAAGCTTTCTTT. The full variable domain, its missing parts supplied by reference TRBV7-2 and TRBJ1-1, is GAGVSQSPSNKVTEKGKDVELRCDPISGHTALYWYRQSLGQGLEFLIYFQGNSAPDKSGLPSDRFSAERTGGSVSTLTIQRTQQEDSAVYLCASSITTGLGTEAFFGQGTRLTVV.

The chain joins TRBV19 to TRBJ1-2; possible D gene TRBD1, 6 bases. The CDR3 runs to 15 residues. Germline CDR1 LNHDA, CDR2 SQIVND (reference sequence). Deletions cut 2 bases from V and 5 bases from J, with 15 bases between. The CDR3 DNA follows: TGTGCCAGTAGTATAACCGACAGGCCGAGTTATGGCTACACCTTC. It yields the protein CASSITDRPSYGYTF.

This chain links TRBV10-1 with TRBJ2-2, with a possible D match to TRBD2 (5 bases). The length of the CDR3 is 15 residues. V dropped 3 bases and J dropped 5 bases, with 13 bases sitting between them. Germline CDR1 and CDR2: WNHNN and SYGVQD (reference sequence). CDR3 loop: CASSDYGRGTGELFF. The CDR3, as DNA: TGCGCCAGCAGTGATTACGGCCGCGGGACCGGGGAGCTGTTTTTT.

This clone was picked up one time. The chain is built from TRBV10-3 and TRBJ2-5; perhaps TRBD1 as D (6 bases). Germline lookup yields CDR1 ENHRY and CDR2 SYGVKD. This CDR3 is built from 13 residues. The germline V and J ends were trimmed by 6 bases and 3 bases, with 11 bases remaining between them. The CDR3 reads CAIRNRVEETQYF. As DNA, the CDR3 is TGTGCCATCAGGAACAGGGTTGAAGAGACCCAGTACTTC.

The rearrangement links TRBV7-9 to TRBJ2-7; no definite D call. Germline V gives CDR1 SEHNR, CDR2 FQNEAQ (reference sequence). The CDR3 runs 13 residues. V gave up 5 bases and J gave up 9 bases, with 17 bases separating them. The CDR3: CASSANRHLGQYF. The CDR3 nucleotides are TGTGCCAGCAGCGCAAACCGCCACCTCGGGCAGTACTTC.

This chain joins TRBV29-1 and TRBJ2-7; D could derive from TRBD1 or TRBD2 (5 bases each). Trimming removed 4 bases at V and 4 bases at J, with 11 bases between. The germline gives CDR1 SQVTM, CDR2 ANQGSEA. The CDR3 length is 12 residues. The CDR3: CSVAGTDYEQYF. The DNA for the CDR3 is TGCAGCGTTGCCGGGACGGATTACGAGCAGTACTTC.

This chain connects TRBV5-4 to TRBJ2-5; D tentatively reads TRBD1 or TRBD2 (6 bases each). Germline loops: CDR1 SGHNT, CDR2 YYREEE (reference sequence). The V end was cut by 4 bases, the J end by 5 bases, with 18 bases between. CDR3 length equals 15 residues. The CDR3 bases are TGTGCCAGCAGCCCCGGAGGGGGGAAGGGGGAGACCCAGTACTTC. Translating gives CASSPGGGKGETQYF.

This chain connects TRBV28 to TRBJ1-3; no clear D gene. This CDR3 contains 14 residues. The germline V and J ends were trimmed by 3 bases and 3 bases, with 9 bases remaining between them. The germline V gene encodes CDR1 MDHEN and CDR2 SYDVKM. DNA of the CDR3: TGTGCCAGCAGTTTTTACCTCCTTGGAAACACCATATATTTT. Encoded protein: CASSFYLLGNTIYF.

This clone was observed a few times. The same CDR3 arises from other DNA sequences in this sample as well. This chain joins TRBV28 and TRBJ2-7; D not certain. The CDR3 runs to 12 residues. CDR1 MDHEN and CDR2 SYDVKM come from the germline V gene. The V end lost 4 bases, the J end lost 0 bases, and 4 bases lay between the germline ends. The CDR3 nucleotides read TGTGCCAGCAGTTCCTACTCCTACGAGCAGTACTTC. It is translated as CASSSYSYEQYF.

This sequence joins TRBV5-1 and TRBJ1-1; D possibly corresponds to TRBD1 (5 bases). CDR1 and CDR2 from the germline V gene are SGHRS and YFSETQ. There are 13 residues in the CDR3. Trimming cost V 5 bases and J 6 bases, with 14 bases left between them. CDR3 coding DNA: TGCGCCAGCAGTTCACAGGCAGAGGCTGAAGCTTTCTTT. Its translation: CASSSQAEAEAFF.

The rearrangement joins TRBV28 to TRBJ1-3; D is perhaps TRBD1 (6 bases). The CDR3 is 15 residues long. V lost 3 bases and J 2 bases, leaving 11 bases between the germline ends. CDR1 is MDHEN and CDR2 is SYDVKM in the germline V gene. The CDR3 loop is CASSLGDTTGNTIYF. The CDR3 bases are TGTGCCAGCAGTTTGGGGGACACGACTGGAAACACCATATATTTT. The variable domain in full, completed from reference TRBV28 and TRBJ1-3, reads DVKVTQSSRYLVKRTGEKVFLECVQDMDHENMFWYRQDPGLGLRLIYFSYDVKMKEKGDIPEGYSVSREKKERFSLILESASTNQTSMYLCASSLGDTTGNTIYFGEGSWLTVV.

The chain combines TRBV27 with TRBJ1-4, with D possibly matching TRBD1 (6 bases). Trimming removed 8 bases at V and 1 base at J, with 14 bases between. CDR1 is MNHEY, CDR2 SMNVEV, per germline (reference sequence). The CDR3 consists of 15 residues. CDR3: CASSPTRGTNEKLFF. In DNA, the CDR3 is TGTGCCAGCTCCCCCACCAGGGGAACTAATGAAAAACTGTTTTTT.